Listed here are 10 T cell receptor beta chains from one sample, sequenced in a study of cytotoxic CD8 clonotypes in ibrutinib-treated CLL. TCRdb's copy holds only in-frame clones and misses some; the assay was immunoSEQ multiplex PCR. The sample records approximately 92,000 clones, roughly 80% being singletons. The starting material was PBMCs, obtained after 24 months of ibrutinib treatment. These receptors were taken from a human donor with chronic lymphocytic leukemia.

CDR3 amino acids: CASSLASTEQYF. The CDR3 DNA sequence: TGCGCCAGCAGCTTGGCTAGTACCGAGCAGTACTTC. The V call is TRBV5-1, the J call TRBJ2-7; D not resolved. Per the germline V gene, CDR1 is SGHRS and CDR2 is YFSETQ. V was pared by 0 bases and J by 6 bases, with 7 bases between. This CDR3 has 12 amino acids. The full variable domain, completed using reference TRBV5-1 and TRBJ2-7, is KAGVTQTPRYLIKTRGQQVTLSCSPISGHRSVSWYQQTPGQGLQFLFEYFSETQRNKGNFPGRFSGRQFSNSRSEMNVSTLELGDSALYLCASSLASTEQYFGPGTRLTVT.

The chain uses TRBV10-3 and TRBJ2-3; unclear D gene. V was trimmed by 2 bases and J by 0 bases, leaving 9 bases between them. This CDR3 is built from 15 residues. Germline lookup yields CDR1 ENHRY and CDR2 SYGVKD. CDR3 amino acids: CAISEAPTSTDTQYF. The CDR3 region has the DNA TGTGCCATCAGTGAGGCGCCGACTAGCACAGATACGCAGTATTTT.

The chain employs TRBV19 and TRBJ2-2; no firm D call. Germline CDR1 is LNHDA and CDR2 is SQIVND (reference sequence). The CDR3 length is 14 residues. V gave up 1 base and J gave up 5 bases, with 8 bases separating them. The DNA of the CDR3 is TGTGCCAGTAGTATAGCAGGTCGGACCGGGGAGCTGTTTTTT. The encoded protein is CASSIAGRTGELFF.

The genes are TRBV28 and TRBJ2-3, with 10 bases identical to TRBD2. The V gene end was trimmed by 6 bases and the J gene end by 0 bases; junction bases not matched to a gene: 12. CDR1 is MDHEN, CDR2 SYDVKM, per germline. The CDR3 is 18 amino acids. This CDR3 is CASRPSGSGRTSTDTQYF. CDR3 nucleotide sequence: TGTGCCAGCAGACCTTCGGGTAGCGGGAGGACTAGCACAGATACGCAGTATTTT.

This chain joins TRBV27 and TRBJ2-7; TRBD1 matches at 8 bases. The CDR3 loop spans 15 amino acids. V shed 5 bases, J shed 5 bases, and the junction held 11 bases outside the gene matches. CDR1 MNHEY and CDR2 SMNVEV come from the germline V gene (reference sequence). Here the CDR3 reads CASSPRTGRVDEQYF. The CDR3, as DNA: TGTGCCAGCAGTCCGAGGACAGGGCGAGTCGACGAGCAGTACTTC.

The rearrangement links TRBV29-1 to TRBJ2-1; D gene ambiguous. The germline V gene has CDR1 SQVTM and CDR2 ANQGSEA. Trimming shortened V by 0 bases and J by 5 bases, and 17 bases separated the two germline ends. This CDR3 contains 16 residues. The CDR3 loop is CSVEDTPRYSDNEQFF. Here the CDR3 DNA reads TGCAGCGTTGAAGACACCCCTAGGTACAGCGACAATGAGCAGTTCTTC.

This chain joins TRBV27 and TRBJ2-7; no clear D. The V gene's germline CDR1 is MNHEY and CDR2 SMNVEV (reference sequence). Trimming took 1 base from V and 2 from J, leaving 6 bases between them. The length of the CDR3 is 13 residues. Here the CDR3 reads CASSLYPPYEQYF. The CDR3 DNA reads TGTGCCAGCAGTTTATACCCCCCCTACGAGCAGTACTTC.

The chain is built from TRBV4-2 and TRBJ2-1; D not certain. The germline V and J ends were trimmed by 0 bases and 9 bases, with 6 bases remaining between them. This CDR3 comprises 12 residues. In germline, CDR1 is LGHNA, CDR2 YNFKEQ. Here the CDR3 reads CASSQEVGEQFF. The CDR3 DNA reads as TGTGCCAGCAGCCAAGAGGTTGGTGAGCAGTTCTTC.

The J gene is TRBJ1-4, the V gene TRBV6-6, with a tentative D call TRBD1 (5 bases). Germline V lookup: CDR1 MNHNY, CDR2 SVGAGI (reference sequence). The CDR3 runs 16 residues. Trimming pared 4 bases from V and 2 bases from J, leaving 14 bases between. The chain's CDR3 is CASSSLQAPTNEKLFF. DNA for the CDR3: TGTGCCAGCAGTTCCCTACAGGCTCCTACTAATGAAAAACTGTTTTTT.

The chain has TRBV21-1 and TRBJ2-3; the table's D gene call, TRBD1, was not cross checked with the DNA. TRBV21-1 is a recognized pseudogene. The CDR3 contains 18 residues. The CDR3 is CASSKAGKRGQGTDTQYF. In nucleotides, the CDR3 is TGTGCCAGCAGCAAAGCCGGGAAGAGGGGACAGGGGACAGATACGCAGTATTTT.